Sequencing of this T cell receptor (beta chain) was carried out in a study of vaccination effects on CD4 cells after COVID-19 (dated by TCRdb to 2022 to 2024). At the level of the whole study: Participants received two doses of either the BNT162b2 or the mRNA-1273 mRNA SARS-CoV-2 vaccine. In both COVID-19 convalescent patients and infection-naive vaccine recipients, the study compared SARS-CoV-2 spike-specific CD4+ TCR repertoires from before mRNA vaccination with those from after it. A total of nine to ten COVID-19 convalescent patients and a handful of SARS-CoV-2-naive healthy vaccine recipients were included in the full study. The Oncomine TCR Beta short-read assay on an Illumina iSeq 100 was used to sequence cultures from other donors in the study.

The ViraFEST assay stimulated PBMC with viral peptide pools and then used TCR sequencing to identify antigen-specific CD4+ T cell clonotypes by expansion. After less than eleven days of culture, CD4+ T cells were isolated with the EasySep CD4+ T cell isolation kit. The absence of prior SARS-CoV-2 infection in healthy vaccine recipients was confirmed by negative nucleocapsid antibodies before and after vaccination. Each well held fewer than 2.5 million PBMC cultured in IMDM containing approximately 5% human AB serum, 9 to 10 IU/ml IL-2 and gentamicin, along with around 9.1 ug/ml peptides. On days 3 and 7, half of the culture medium was replaced with fresh IL-2-containing medium. Unless noted otherwise, every peptide stimulation condition was cultured in triplicate wells. Using Ficoll-Paque Plus gradient centrifugation, PBMC were separated from whole blood and then either used fresh or cryopreserved at -140C. The spike proteins of SARS-CoV-2 and of the common cold coronaviruses HCoV-NL63, HCoV-OC43 and HCoV-229E were spanned by overlapping peptide pools. The QIAamp micro DNA kit was used to extract genomic DNA from the cultured CD4+ T cells.

The library was made by the immunoSEQ multiplex PCR assay. TCR beta CDR3 sequencing was performed on DNA from the cultured, isolated CD4+ T cells. For the original study's pipeline: The analysis removed non-productive TCR sequences, trimmed reads to the CDR3 region, and retained only CDR3s that were 7 or more amino acids long. The MANAFEST web app was used to pick out antigen-specific clonotypes by comparing their expansion in peptide wells with that in reference cultures. For clones to be considered positive, expansion at FDR<0.05 versus reference and all other wells, an odds ratio above 5, and a frequency above 0.1% in two replicate wells were required. A clonotype was defined as cross-reactive if the clonotype was significantly expanded both in SARS-CoV-2 spike wells and in at least one common cold coronavirus spike condition. Levenshtein distance calculated with the stringdist R package was used to assess CDR3 similarity, and unrooted trees were constructed with ape in R 3.6.1. Held by TCRdb, this immuneACCESS table contains in-frame sequences only and omits some clones. Under half of the omission traces to an unresolved V gene where checked; the cause of the rest is unknown. V and J calls and clone size are as listed in that table; D and trimming were resolved from the DNA. This sample comprises tens of thousands of clones, around 69% of them detected only once. Clones ranked in the top ten supply approximately 2.8% of the sample.

What the study reported, not specific to this receptor: Marked clonal contraction was observed in both infection-induced and vaccine-induced clones at late post-vaccination timepoints, consistent with waning T cell responses. Among healthy vaccine recipients, nearly all vaccine-induced clones were SARS-CoV-2 mono-reactive, and only 1 of 255 was cross-reactive with common cold coronaviruses. Limitations of the study were the small number of convalescent patients and the absence of early post-infection timepoints.

This clone was counted once. Its cognate antigen has yet to be identified. Base qualities were left out, and no much larger clone turns up one base away. Per the germline V gene (reference sequence), LNHDA is the CDR1 and SQIVND is the CDR2. The CDR3 goes from the cysteine to the phenylalanine over 17 residues. Just the 51-base CDR3 DNA is kept, in frame starting at base 1. Trimming takes 7 bases from V and 0 bases from J, and the germline ends sit 16 bases apart. The source of this sequence is a human donor who received a COVID-19 vaccine. Sample: CD4+ T cells from PBMCs cultured with HCoV-NL63 spike peptides, taken before COVID-19 vaccination. In the paper's terms, the cell subset or site label means: HCoV-NL63 spike overlapping peptide pool stimulation. Recombination connected TRBV19 to TRBJ2-6; the D gene is perhaps TRBD1 or TRBD2, each of them matching over 5 bases. In nucleotides, the sequence is TGTGCCAGTACCAAAGGGACGGGAAGCTCTGGGGCCAACGTCCTGACTTTC. This is translated as CASTKGTGSSGANVLTF.